The 24 T cell receptor beta chains below all came from one sample that was sequenced in a study of T cell responses to AZD1222 COVID-19 vaccine. The method was immunoSEQ multiplex PCR; TCRdb's version includes in-frame clones alone and lacks a portion of them. The sample includes about 110,000 clones, about 85% of them seen just once. Sequences were derived from peripheral blood, sampled 28 days after the second AZD1222 dose. These receptors came from an adult who received the AZD1222 COVID-19 vaccine.

Turning to this clone: At the DNA level, this CDR3 is encoded by other sequences in the same sample as well. The rearrangement joins TRBV6-2 or TRBV6-3 to TRBJ2-7; 10 bases agree with TRBD2. The CDR3 is 15 residues long. With V trimmed by 0 bases and J by 4 bases, 3 bases remained unmatched. The germline gives CDR1 MNHEY, CDR2 SVGEGT. DNA of the CDR3: TGTGCCAGCAGTTACTCGCCTAGCGGGAGTTACGAGCAGTACTTC. This translates into CASSYSPSGSYEQYF.

V is TRBV2 and J is TRBJ2-1; D is ambiguous. The CDR3 loop spans 13 amino acids. Trimming pared 5 bases from V and 4 bases from J, leaving 9 bases between. CDR1 and CDR2 (germline): SNHLY, FYNNEI. The CDR3 sequence: CASSQDSYNEQFF. CDR3 in DNA: TGTGCCAGCAGTCAAGACTCGTACAATGAGCAGTTCTTC.

V is TRBV28 and J is TRBJ2-6; D possibly corresponds to TRBD1 (6 bases). Trimming cost V 6 bases and J 1 base, with 10 bases left between them. Germline CDR1 is MDHEN and CDR2 is SYDVKM. CDR3 size: 15 residues. The chain's CDR3 is CASRVQGSGANVLTF. The CDR3 DNA reads as TGTGCCAGCAGGGTACAGGGATCTGGGGCCAACGTCCTGACTTTC.

A remark on this clone: This sample includes further DNA sequences coding for the same CDR3. The V call is TRBV9, the J call TRBJ2-1; D uncertain. Germline CDR1 reads SGDLS; CDR2 reads YYNGEE. The CDR3 totals 14 residues. V was pared by 0 bases and J by 0 bases, with 4 bases between. This chain's CDR3 is CASSVAGSYNEQFF. The CDR3 nucleotides are TGTGCCAGCAGCGTAGCTGGCTCCTACAATGAGCAGTTCTTC.

This rearrangement joins TRBV30 to TRBJ1-2, with TRBD1 as a possible D gene (5 bases). CDR1 GTSNPN and CDR2 SVGIG come from the germline V gene (reference sequence). The ends were cut back, 4 bases at V and 5 bases at J, with 14 bases in the middle. There are 13 residues in the CDR3. CDR3 in amino acids: CAWTVLGPYGYTF. The CDR3 DNA sequence: TGTGCCTGGACGGTCCTGGGACCATATGGCTACACCTTC.

The chain uses TRBV2 and TRBJ1-1; 8 positions match TRBD1. There are 13 residues in the CDR3. With 7 bases clipped from V and 2 bases from J, the junction kept 3 bases outside the gene matches. Germline V lookup: CDR1 SNHLY, CDR2 FYNNEI. The CDR3: CASNGQGNTEAFF. The CDR3, as DNA: TGTGCCAGCAACGGACAGGGAAACACTGAAGCTTTCTTT.

The gene calls are TRBV7-9 and TRBJ2-5; 11 bases fit TRBD1. Germline assignment: CDR1 SEHNR and CDR2 FQNEAQ (reference sequence). V gave up 5 bases and J gave up 2 bases; unmatched junction bases: 7. This CDR3 spans 16 amino acids. CDR3 loop: CASSRADRGLQETQYF. CDR3 nucleotide sequence: TGTGCCAGCAGCCGCGCGGACAGGGGGCTTCAAGAGACCCAGTACTTC.

The V and J genes are TRBV5-1 and TRBJ1-2; D is perhaps TRBD1 (6 bases). This CDR3 spans 14 amino acids. Per germline, CDR1 SGHRS and CDR2 YFSETQ. Trimming removed 2 bases at V and 5 bases at J, with 13 bases between. The chain's CDR3 is CASSLLGQNYGYTF. The CDR3 DNA reads TGCGCCAGCAGCTTATTGGGACAAAATTATGGCTACACCTTC.

This clone was recorded only once. The chain combines TRBV19 with TRBJ2-1; D unresolved. The germline V and J ends were trimmed by 0 bases and 4 bases, with 10 bases remaining between them. Germline assignment: CDR1 LNHDA and CDR2 SQIVND (reference sequence). The CDR3 totals 15 residues. The CDR3 DNA sequence: TGTGCCAGTAGTATAGACCACGGAGCATACAATGAGCAGTTCTTC. Translation: CASSIDHGAYNEQFF.

The rearrangement links TRBV5-1 to TRBJ2-7; D may match TRBD1 or TRBD2 (6 bases each). Germline V lookup: CDR1 SGHRS, CDR2 YFSETQ. The CDR3 has 15 amino acids. Between the trimmed V and J ends, which lost 0 bases and 2 bases, there was a span of 12 bases. The CDR3 DNA sequence: TGCGCCAGCAGCTTGGTTGGAGGGACACCCTACGAGCAGTACTTC. Protein product: CASSLVGGTPYEQYF. The whole variable domain, remainder taken from reference TRBV5-1 and TRBJ2-7, is KAGVTQTPRYLIKTRGQQVTLSCSPISGHRSVSWYQQTPGQGLQFLFEYFSETQRNKGNFPGRFSGRQFSNSRSEMNVSTLELGDSALYLCASSLVGGTPYEQYFGPGTRLTVT.

This chain joins TRBV2 and TRBJ1-1; 10 bases line up with TRBD1. CDR1 is SNHLY, CDR2 FYNNEI, per germline. The J segment lost 4 bases and the V segment lost 7 bases, leaving 3 bases of the junction unmatched. This CDR3 is built from 13 residues. CDR3 loop: CASKGQGITEAFF. The CDR3 DNA reads TGTGCCAGCAAGGGACAGGGGATCACTGAAGCTTTCTTT.

The genes are TRBV6-1 and TRBJ2-3, with D possibly TRBD2 on 6 matching bases. CDR1 and CDR2 (germline): MNHNS, SASEGT. The V end was cut by 3 bases, the J end by 3 bases, with 19 bases between. The CDR3 length is 17 residues. The CDR3 here is CASSDVVQQRGTDTQYF. The CDR3 DNA reads as TGTGCCAGCAGTGATGTAGTGCAGCAACGGGGGACAGATACGCAGTATTTT.

The gene calls are TRBV14 and TRBJ1-5; D is undetermined. Germline CDR1 reads SGHDN; CDR2 reads FVKESK. Trimming removed 1 base at V and 6 bases at J, with 4 bases between. The CDR3 is made up of 12 amino acids. The CDR3 is CASSQGGQPQHF. As DNA, the CDR3 is TGTGCCAGCAGCCAAGGGGGTCAGCCCCAGCATTTT.

This chain uses TRBV28 with TRBJ2-5; 9 bases map to TRBD1. CDR3 length: 14 residues. In germline, CDR1 is MDHEN, CDR2 SYDVKM. V shed 3 bases and J 4 bases; nucleotides not matched to a gene: 3. In nucleotides, the CDR3 is TGTGCCAGCAGTTTTAGGACAGGGGTAGAGACCCAGTACTTC. It translates to CASSFRTGVETQYF. The full variable domain, its missing parts supplied by reference TRBV28 and TRBJ2-5, is DVKVTQSSRYLVKRTGEKVFLECVQDMDHENMFWYRQDPGLGLRLIYFSYDVKMKEKGDIPEGYSVSREKKERFSLILESASTNQTSMYLCASSFRTGVETQYFGPGTRLLVL.

CDR3 sequence reads: CASSCPTGGICSDQPQHF. The CDR3 DNA follows: TGTGCCAGCAGTTGTCCGACAGGGGGCATTTGTTCCGATCAGCCCCAGCATTTT. The chain has TRBV27 and TRBJ1-5, with 10 positions matching TRBD1. The germline V gene has CDR1 MNHEY and CDR2 SMNVEV (reference sequence). V shed 4 bases and J 5 bases; nucleotides not matched to a gene: 14. CDR3 length equals 18 residues.

The V call is TRBV10-3, the J call TRBJ2-7; a weak D match, TRBD1 (7 bases). The germline CDR1 and CDR2 sequences are ENHRY and SYGVKD. The CDR3 runs 16 residues. Trimming took off 6 bases at V and 2 bases at J, with 20 bases between the two ends. CDR3 loop: CAISGRAGTDAYEQYF. The CDR3 coding sequence is TGTGCCATCAGCGGACGCGCGGGGACAGACGCCTACGAGCAGTACTTC.

This chain connects TRBV30 to TRBJ1-3, with no clear D. CDR1 is GTSNPN, CDR2 SVGIG, per germline (reference sequence). The V and J ends lost 3 bases and 1 base respectively, with 4 bases between them. The CDR3 runs to 12 residues. This CDR3 reads CAWRSSGNTIYF. CDR3 coding DNA: TGTGCCTGGAGATCGTCTGGAAACACCATATATTTT. The full variable domain, completed using reference TRBV30 and TRBJ1-3, is SQTIHQWPATLVQPVGSPLSLECTVEGTSNPNLYWYRQAAGRGLQLLFYSVGIGQISSEVPQNLSASRPQDRQFILSSKKLLLSDSGFYLCAWRSSGNTIYFGEGSWLTVV.

This clone has a count of ten or more. The chain couples TRBV19 to TRBJ2-7; D gene ambiguous. Germline V lookup: CDR1 LNHDA, CDR2 SQIVND (reference sequence). This CDR3 is 14 amino acids long. The V end was cut by 2 bases, the J end by 2 bases, with 10 bases between. For the CDR3, the DNA is TGTGCCAGTAGTATAAGTCTTACAGCCTACGAGCAGTACTTC. Translated: CASSISLTAYEQYF.

The gene calls are TRBV9 and TRBJ2-7, with D maybe TRBD1 (5 bases). Trimming stripped 0 bases from V and 1 base from J, with 8 bases between. CDR1 is SGDLS, CDR2 YYNGEE, per germline. CDR3 length: 14 residues. CDR3 sequence reads: CASSVEGASYEQYF. The DNA of the CDR3 is TGTGCCAGCAGCGTAGAAGGGGCTTCCTACGAGCAGTACTTC.

Here the CDR3 reads CATSRDSLAGGLTGELFF. CDR3 DNA sequence: TGTGCCACCAGCAGAGATAGTCTAGCGGGAGGCCTCACCGGGGAGCTGTTTTTT. The chain carries TRBV15 and TRBJ2-2, with 11 positions matching TRBD2. V was pared by 0 bases and J by 4 bases, with 7 bases of the junction left unmatched. Germline V gene data show CDR1 as LNHNV and CDR2 as YYDKDF (reference sequence). This CDR3 comprises 18 residues.

The V and J genes are TRBV3-1 (or the pseudogene TRBV3-2) and TRBJ1-4; a possible D gene is TRBD1 (6 bases). Germline V gene sequence: CDR1 LGHDT, CDR2 YNNKEL (reference sequence). V dropped 0 bases and J dropped 7 bases, with 9 bases sitting between them. The CDR3 is made up of 14 amino acids. The CDR3 bases are TGTGCCAGCAGCCAAGACAGGGGAGTTGAAAAACTGTTTTTT. This encodes CASSQDRGVEKLFF.

The CDR3, as DNA: TGTGCCAGCAGCCAAGAGCAGGGGCGCATAAAGACCCAGTACTTC. Translated: CASSQEQGRIKTQYF. The chain carries TRBV14 and TRBJ2-5; a weak D match, TRBD1 (6 bases). Looked up from germline, CDR1 is SGHDN and CDR2 is FVKESK. V was shortened by 0 bases and J by 6 bases, with 14 bases between the two germline ends. The CDR3 is 15 amino acids.

The V gene is TRBV6-5, the J gene TRBJ1-4; the D gene is possibly TRBD1 (5 bases). The length of the CDR3 is 12 residues. V lost 2 bases and J 12 bases, leaving 10 bases between the germline ends. Germline V CDR1 and CDR2: MNHEY, SVGAGI. The CDR3 coding sequence is TGTGCCAGCAGTTACCGGGGGTACGAACTGTTTTTT. It specifies CASSYRGYELFF.

V is TRBV13 and J is TRBJ2-7; 7 bases are a match to TRBD1. The CDR3 runs 15 residues. V lost 4 bases, J lost 0 bases, and 6 bases stayed unmatched. Germline V gene sequence: CDR1 PRHDT, CDR2 FYEKMQ (reference sequence). The CDR3 here is CASSSDRVSSYEQYF. In DNA, the CDR3 is TGTGCCAGCAGCTCCGACAGGGTGAGCTCCTACGAGCAGTACTTC.